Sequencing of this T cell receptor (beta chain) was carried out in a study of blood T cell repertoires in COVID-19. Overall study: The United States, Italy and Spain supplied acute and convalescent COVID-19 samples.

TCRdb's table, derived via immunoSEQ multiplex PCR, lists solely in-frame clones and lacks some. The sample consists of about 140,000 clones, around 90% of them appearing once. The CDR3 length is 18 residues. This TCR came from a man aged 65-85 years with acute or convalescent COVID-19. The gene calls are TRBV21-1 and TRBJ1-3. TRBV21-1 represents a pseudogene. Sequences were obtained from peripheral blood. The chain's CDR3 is CASSISEGPCLSGNTIYF. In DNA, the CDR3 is TGTGCCAGCAGCATATCAGAGGGCCCCTGTCTATCTGGAAACACCATATATTTT.